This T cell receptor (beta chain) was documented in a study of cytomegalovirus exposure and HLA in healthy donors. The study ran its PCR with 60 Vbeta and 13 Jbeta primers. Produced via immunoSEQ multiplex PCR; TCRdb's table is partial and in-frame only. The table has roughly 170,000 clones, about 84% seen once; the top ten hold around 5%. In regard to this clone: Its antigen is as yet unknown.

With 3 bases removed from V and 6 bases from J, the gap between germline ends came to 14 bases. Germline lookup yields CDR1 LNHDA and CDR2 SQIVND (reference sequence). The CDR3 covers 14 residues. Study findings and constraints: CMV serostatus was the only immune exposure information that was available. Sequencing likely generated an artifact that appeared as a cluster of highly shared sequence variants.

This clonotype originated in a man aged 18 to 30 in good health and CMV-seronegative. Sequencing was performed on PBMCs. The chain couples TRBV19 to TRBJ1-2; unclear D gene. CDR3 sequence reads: CASSISWSMDGYTF. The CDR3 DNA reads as TGTGCCAGTAGTATCTCCTGGAGTATGGATGGCTACACCTTC.